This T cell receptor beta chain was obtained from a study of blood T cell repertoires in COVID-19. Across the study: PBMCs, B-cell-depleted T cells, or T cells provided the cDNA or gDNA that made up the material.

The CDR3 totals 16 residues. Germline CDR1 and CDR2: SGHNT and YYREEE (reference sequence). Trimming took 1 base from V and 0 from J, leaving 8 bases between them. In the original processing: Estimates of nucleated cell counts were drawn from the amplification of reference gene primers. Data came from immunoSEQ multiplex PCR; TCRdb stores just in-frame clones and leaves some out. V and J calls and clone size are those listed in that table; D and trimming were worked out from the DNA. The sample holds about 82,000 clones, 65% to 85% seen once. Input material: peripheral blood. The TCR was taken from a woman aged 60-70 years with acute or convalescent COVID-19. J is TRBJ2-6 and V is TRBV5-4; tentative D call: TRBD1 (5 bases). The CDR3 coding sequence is TGTGCCAGCAGCTTGATCAGGGACTCTGGGGCCAACGTCCTGACTTTC. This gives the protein CASSLIRDSGANVLTF. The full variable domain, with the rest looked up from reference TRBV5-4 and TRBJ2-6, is ETGVTQSPTHLIKTRGQQVTLRCSSQSGHNTVSWYQQALGQGPQFIFQYYREEENGRGNFPPRFSGLQFPNYSSELNVNALELDDSALYLCASSLIRDSGANVLTFGAGSRLTVL.